This T cell receptor beta chain originates from a study of neurological immune-mediated disorders. Germline lookup yields CDR1 SGDLS and CDR2 YYNGEE. V was pared by 10 bases and J by 4 bases, with 17 bases between. The CDR3 is 14 residues long. Regarding the study as a whole: Subjects shared no identical expanded-clone CDR3 amino acid sequences, suggesting private TCR-beta repertoires in all groups. One cluster of related CDR3 sequences contained, by phylogenetic grouping, the repertoires of 18 of 34 multiple sclerosis patients and formed a possible signature.

This clonotype was seen more than once but under ten times. The antigen is unknown. MiXCR, applied by TCRdb to the 5' RACE reads, yields one record per CDR3 protein. This table has 45,000 to 65,000 distinct CDR3 sequences, more than 4% appearing once. V is TRBV9 and J is TRBJ2-2, with a weak D call TRBD2 (6 bases). Input material: PBMCs. The clonotype originates from a man in his fifties with multiple sclerosis. In DNA, the CDR3 is TGTGCCCGTCGACGGGACTTTTTCACCGGGGAGCTGTTTTTT. Its protein product is CARRRDFFTGELFF.